The 4 T cell receptor beta chains in this list originate from one sample, sequenced in a study of response to subunit inactivated influenza vaccine. TCRdb reprocessed the RT-PCR reads with MiXCR, giving one entry per CDR3 protein. The sample holds 600,000 to 700,000 distinct CDR3 sequences, 13% to 15% seen once. Specimen: PBMCs from blood, collected 14 days before vaccination. The source is a man over 45 who received an inactivated influenza vaccine.

This clonotype was detected ten times or more. This rearrangement joins TRBV9 to TRBJ2-1, with D perhaps TRBD2 (6 bases). Germline CDR1 and CDR2: SGDLS and YYNGEE. V dropped 3 bases and J dropped 3 bases, with 7 bases sitting between them. This CDR3 is built from 13 residues. The CDR3 region is CASSGSGYNEQFF. The CDR3 coding sequence is TGTGCCAGCAGCGGTAGCGGCTACAATGAGCAGTTCTTC.

This clonotype occurred many times. V gene TRBV27 combines with J gene TRBJ2-1; 14 nucleotides align to TRBD2. V trimming: 7 bases; J trimming: 6 bases; junction bases outside the gene matches: 5. Germline CDR1 MNHEY, CDR2 SMNVEV (reference sequence). CDR3 length: 15 amino acids. The CDR3 region has the DNA TGTGCCAGCACCCGACTAGCGGGAGGGTCCAATGAGCAGTTCTTC. Encoded protein: CASTRLAGGSNEQFF.

This clonotype was recorded many times. The genes are TRBV29-1 and TRBJ2-1; weak D call: TRBD1 (6 bases). CDR1 is SQVTM, CDR2 ANQGSEA, per germline. Trimming removed 0 bases at V and 3 bases at J, with 12 bases between. The CDR3 runs 15 residues. For the CDR3, the DNA is TGCAGCGTTGAAGATGGGACAACGGACTACAATGAGCAGTTCTTC. This codes for CSVEDGTTDYNEQFF.

This clonotype has only a few counts. This sequence joins TRBV12-3 or TRBV12-4 and TRBJ1-1; D gene uncertain. Trimming pared 3 bases from V and 4 bases from J, leaving 15 bases between. The CDR3 contains 15 residues. The CDR3 spells CASSFPGRAGTEAFF. For the CDR3, the DNA is TGTGCCAGCAGTTTTCCGGGCCGGGCCGGCACTGAAGCTTTCTTT.